The 25 T cell receptor beta chains given below trace back to one sample, sequenced in a study of cytomegalovirus exposure and HLA in healthy donors. Repertoires were generated with immunoSEQ multiplex PCR, while TCRdb's copy carries only in-frame clones and drops some. The sample lists 200,000 to 250,000 clones, roughly 84% seen once, with roughly 2% in the top ten. Input material: PBMCs. The receptors come from a woman under 30 in good health and CMV-seropositive.

This clone was seen just once. The gene calls are TRBV2 and TRBJ1-5, with 7 nucleotides matching TRBD1. The length of the CDR3 is 12 residues. Germline V gene lookup returns CDR1 SNHLY and CDR2 FYNNEI. The trim removed 9 bases at V and 2 bases at J, leaving 1 base unmatched. CDR3 coding DNA: TGTGCCAGTGGACAGGGCAATCAGCCCCAGCATTTT. This gives the protein CASGQGNQPQHF. Variable domain in full (rest from reference TRBV2 and TRBJ1-5): EPEVTQTPSHQVTQMGQEVILRCVPISNHLYFYWYRQILGQKVEFLVSFYNNEISEKSEIFDDQFSVERPDGSNFTLKIRSTKLEDSAMYFCASGQGNQPQHFGDGTRLSIL.

Of note for this clone: This specimen includes other DNA sequences encoding the same CDR3. The chain links TRBV6-5 to TRBJ2-1, with 9 bases aligning to TRBD1. From germline, CDR1 is MNHEY and CDR2 SVGAGI. The junction had 0 bases not matched to a gene; V was cut back by 0 bases and J by 3 bases. This CDR3 comprises 15 residues. This CDR3 is CASSYSTGGYNEQFF. DNA for the CDR3: TGTGCCAGCAGTTACTCGACAGGGGGCTACAATGAGCAGTTCTTC.

V and J are TRBV4-2 and TRBJ1-4; 10 bases fit TRBD1. CDR1 is LGHNA and CDR2 is YNFKEQ in the germline V gene. The CDR3 is 16 amino acids. V lost 4 bases, J lost 5 bases, and 7 bases stayed unmatched. The CDR3: CASSLVGTGANEKLFF. CDR3 DNA: TGTGCCAGCAGCCTAGTCGGGACAGGGGCAAATGAAAAACTGTTTTTT.

The V call is TRBV27, the J call TRBJ2-5; 8 nucleotides match TRBD2. The CDR3 runs to 16 residues. From germline, CDR1 is MNHEY and CDR2 SMNVEV (reference sequence). Losses at the gene ends were 3 bases for V and 0 bases for J; bases not matched to a gene: 6. CDR3 residues: CASSFRARGDQETQYF. CDR3 nucleotides: TGTGCCAGCAGTTTTCGGGCGCGGGGGGACCAAGAGACCCAGTACTTC.

The count of this clone is one. The rearrangement uses TRBV27 and TRBJ1-2; D might be TRBD1 (5 bases). There are 15 residues in the CDR3. CDR1 is MNHEY and CDR2 is SMNVEV in the germline V gene (reference sequence). Trimming took 4 bases from V and 4 from J, leaving 16 bases between them. This chain's CDR3 is CASSSMDTPGYGYTF. The CDR3 DNA sequence: TGTGCCAGCAGTTCCATGGACACCCCCGGCTATGGCTACACCTTC.

This clone has a single count. The chain has TRBV5-1 and TRBJ2-2, with 7 positions matching TRBD2. With V trimmed by 4 bases and J by 1 base, 4 bases remained unmatched. Looked up from germline, CDR1 is SGHRS and CDR2 is YFSETQ. This CDR3 region has 15 residues. As DNA, the CDR3 is TGCGCCAGCAGCCAGTCTAGCGGGAACACCGGGGAGCTGTTTTTT. Translated: CASSQSSGNTGELFF. The full variable domain, with the rest looked up from reference TRBV5-1 and TRBJ2-2, is KAGVTQTPRYLIKTRGQQVTLSCSPISGHRSVSWYQQTPGQGLQFLFEYFSETQRNKGNFPGRFSGRQFSNSRSEMNVSTLELGDSALYLCASSQSSGNTGELFFGEGSRLTVL.

The chain combines TRBV30 with TRBJ1-5; 8 bases fit TRBD1. V trimming: 1 base; J trimming: 6 bases; junction bases outside the gene matches: 2. The CDR3 totals 13 residues. Looked up from germline, CDR1 is GTSNPN and CDR2 is SVGIG (reference sequence). As DNA, the CDR3 is TGTGCCTGGAGTGCAGGGGGCACTCAGCCCCAGCATTTT. Residues: CAWSAGGTQPQHF.

The chain combines TRBV6-5 with TRBJ1-5; D not resolved. V was cut by 3 bases and J by 9 bases, with 15 bases left in between. This CDR3 region has 14 residues. Germline V gene sequence: CDR1 MNHEY, CDR2 SVGAGI. For the CDR3, the DNA is TGTGCCAGCAGTTATGCCCCGCCCCCGAGGCCCCAGCATTTT. Translation: CASSYAPPPRPQHF.

V is TRBV7-2 and J is TRBJ2-1; 7 bases line up with TRBD2. The CDR3 is 17 residues long. The trim removed 0 bases at V and 0 bases at J, leaving 5 bases unmatched. The germline gives CDR1 SGHTA, CDR2 FQGNSA. The CDR3 DNA reads as TGTGCCAGCAGCTTAGCTACGACTAGCAGCTCCTACAATGAGCAGTTCTTC. Translation gives CASSLATTSSSYNEQFF.

V gene TRBV19 combines with J gene TRBJ2-2, with 7 bases that match TRBD1. After removal of 5 bases from V and 1 base from J, the junction contained 7 bases not matched to a gene. The CDR3 length is 16 residues. Germline V gene lookup returns CDR1 LNHDA and CDR2 SQIVND (reference sequence). The CDR3 DNA reads TGTGCCAGTAGTGGGCCATACAGGGGGAACACCGGGGAGCTGTTTTTT. It translates to CASSGPYRGNTGELFF.

V usage is TRBV9 and J usage is TRBJ2-1; 8 nucleotides align to TRBD2. This CDR3 comprises 19 residues. Germline V CDR1 and CDR2: SGDLS, YYNGEE. The ends lost 1 base at V and 0 bases at J; junction bases unmatched: 12. CDR3 DNA sequence: TGTGCCAGCAGCGTAAACGGGAGGGCCTCCCTAAGCTCCTACAATGAGCAGTTCTTC. This codes for CASSVNGRASLSSYNEQFF.

The chain employs TRBV4-1 and TRBJ2-7; D unresolved. CDR1 and CDR2 from the germline V gene are MGHRA and YSYEKL. V was pared by 4 bases and J by 6 bases, with 10 bases between. The CDR3 contains 12 residues. CDR3 nucleotide sequence: TGCGCCAGCAGCCCCGATCACGGCGAGCAGTACTTC. As protein: CASSPDHGEQYF.

V and J are TRBV13 and TRBJ2-1, with D perhaps TRBD2 (5 bases). Trimming pared 5 bases from V and 8 bases from J, leaving 13 bases between. Germline V lookup: CDR1 PRHDT, CDR2 FYEKMQ (reference sequence). The CDR3 is 13 residues long. The CDR3 nucleotides are TGTGCCAGCAGCCTAACTAGTGAGGATGAGCAGTTCTTC. Protein sequence: CASSLTSEDEQFF.

The table lists this clone with many counts. The same CDR3 is also encoded by other DNA sequences in this sample. The rearrangement uses TRBV25-1 and TRBJ1-5; 7 bases align to TRBD1. With 4 bases clipped from V and 2 bases from J, the junction kept 14 bases outside the gene matches. This CDR3 is built from 18 residues. The germline CDR1 and CDR2 sequences are MGHDK and SYGVNS. The CDR3 is CASSGTGDPRNGNQPQHF. The CDR3, as DNA: TGTGCCAGCAGTGGAACAGGGGACCCGCGAAACGGCAATCAGCCCCAGCATTTT. The whole variable domain, remainder taken from reference TRBV25-1 and TRBJ1-5, is EADIYQTPRYLVIGTGKKITLECSQTMGHDKMYWYQQDPGMELHLIHYSYGVNSTEKGDLSSESTVSRIRTEHFPLTLESARPSHTSQYLCASSGTGDPRNGNQPQHFGDGTRLSIL.

The chain joins TRBV7-9 to TRBJ2-1; TRBD2 matches 7 bases. The CDR3 length is 14 residues. CDR1 is SEHNR, CDR2 FQNEAQ, per germline (reference sequence). Trimming took 4 bases from V and 7 from J; bases not matched to a gene: 7. CDR3 sequence (DNA): TGTGCCAGCAGCTCAGGGACTATACGTAATGAGCAGTTCTTC. It codes for CASSSGTIRNEQFF.

The genes are TRBV14 and TRBJ2-1, with 11 bases matching TRBD2. There are 16 residues in the CDR3. V was clipped by 0 bases and J by 9 bases; unmatched bases: 7. Germline values: CDR1 SGHDN, CDR2 FVKESK. CDR3 protein: CASSQDFLAGGIEQFF. DNA of the CDR3: TGTGCCAGCAGCCAAGATTTTCTAGCGGGAGGTATTGAGCAGTTCTTC.

This sequence joins TRBV5-1 and TRBJ1-1; no clear D. The V gene lost 3 bases and the J gene lost 4 bases, with 10 bases spanning the gap. The CDR3 totals 13 residues. Germline lookup yields CDR1 SGHRS and CDR2 YFSETQ. The CDR3 DNA follows: TGCGCCAGCAGCTCGCTAAGAGGCACTGAAGCTTTCTTT. This encodes CASSSLRGTEAFF.

The chain joins TRBV28 to TRBJ2-3; 9 nucleotides match TRBD2. J lost 2 bases, V lost 3 bases, and 9 bases had no gene match. The length of the CDR3 is 17 residues. Germline lookup yields CDR1 MDHEN and CDR2 SYDVKM. CDR3 sequence (DNA): TGTGCCAGCAGTTTGAACAGCGGGACTAGCCACACAGATACGCAGTATTTT. Translated: CASSLNSGTSHTDTQYF.

The chain joins TRBV5-8 to TRBJ1-5; TRBD1 is a possible D gene (5 bases). The V and J ends lost 4 bases and 2 bases respectively, with 10 bases between them. This CDR3 region has 14 residues. Germline CDR1 SGHTS, CDR2 YDEGEE. CDR3 DNA: TGTGCCAGCAGCCCCGACAGTGGCAATCAGCCCCAGCATTTT. This gives the protein CASSPDSGNQPQHF.

The CDR3 sequence: CASSLRSSTEKLFF. CDR3 sequence (DNA): TGCGCCAGCAGCTTGAGATCTAGTACGGAGAAGCTGTTTTTT. The genes are TRBV5-1 and TRBJ2-2; D gene unclear. The V gene lost 1 base and the J gene lost 12 bases, with 16 bases spanning the gap. The length of the CDR3 is 14 residues. CDR1 is SGHRS and CDR2 is YFSETQ in the germline V gene.

The chain employs TRBV10-3 and TRBJ2-2; tentative D call: TRBD1 (6 bases). The germline CDR1 and CDR2 sequences are ENHRY and SYGVKD. Trimming took off 8 bases at V and 0 bases at J, with 10 bases between the two ends. The CDR3 loop spans 14 amino acids. The CDR3 coding sequence is TGTGCCATCGGCCAGGGGTCGAACACCGGGGAGCTGTTTTTT. It translates to CAIGQGSNTGELFF.

The chain couples TRBV27 to TRBJ2-7; 12 nucleotides match TRBD1. CDR3 length equals 15 residues. CDR1 is MNHEY, CDR2 SMNVEV, per germline (reference sequence). V shed 6 bases, J shed 6 bases, and the junction held 9 bases outside the gene matches. The CDR3 is CASRATGTGGSEQYF. The CDR3 bases are TGTGCCAGCAGGGCAACCGGGACAGGGGGCAGCGAGCAGTACTTC.

The chain combines TRBV30 with TRBJ1-4; D might be TRBD1 (5 bases). Germline V gene sequence: CDR1 GTSNPN, CDR2 SVGIG (reference sequence). Trimming cost V 0 bases and J 4 bases, with 18 bases left between them. CDR3 length: 17 residues. The DNA for the CDR3 is TGTGCCTGGAGTGTACGTTTTCAGGGTCGACTTAATGAAAAACTGTTTTTT. This encodes CAWSVRFQGRLNEKLFF.

The rearrangement joins TRBV28 to TRBJ1-2; D is ambiguous. The CDR3 totals 12 residues. Trimming pared 3 bases from V and 5 bases from J, leaving 7 bases between. Germline V CDR1 and CDR2: MDHEN, SYDVKM. In DNA, the CDR3 is TGTGCCAGCAGTTTGACTGGTTATGGCTACACCTTC. This translates into CASSLTGYGYTF.

The chain is built from TRBV27 and TRBJ1-1; TRBD1 is a possible D gene (6 bases). The CDR3 extends over 17 amino acids. Germline loops: CDR1 MNHEY, CDR2 SMNVEV (reference sequence). The ends were cut back, 0 bases at V and 0 bases at J, with 14 bases in the middle. The CDR3 coding sequence is TGTGCCAGCAGTTTATCGGGGGGGGCCGGAATGAACACTGAAGCTTTCTTT. Amino acids: CASSLSGGAGMNTEAFF.